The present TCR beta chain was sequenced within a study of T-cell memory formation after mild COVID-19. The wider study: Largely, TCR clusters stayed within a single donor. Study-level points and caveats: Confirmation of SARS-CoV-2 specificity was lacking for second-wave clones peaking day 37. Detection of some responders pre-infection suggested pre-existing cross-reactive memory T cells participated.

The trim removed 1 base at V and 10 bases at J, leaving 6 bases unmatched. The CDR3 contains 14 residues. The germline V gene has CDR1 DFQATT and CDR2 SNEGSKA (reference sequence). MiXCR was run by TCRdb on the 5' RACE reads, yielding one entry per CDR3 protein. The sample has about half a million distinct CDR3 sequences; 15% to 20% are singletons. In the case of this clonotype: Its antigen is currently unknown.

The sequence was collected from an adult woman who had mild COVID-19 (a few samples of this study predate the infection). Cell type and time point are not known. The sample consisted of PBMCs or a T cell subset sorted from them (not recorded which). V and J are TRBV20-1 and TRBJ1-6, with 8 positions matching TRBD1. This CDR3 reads CSARVGTGGSPLHF. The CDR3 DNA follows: TGCAGTGCTAGAGTGGGGACAGGAGGCTCACCCCTCCACTTT.